Following are 9 T cell receptor beta chains from one sample sequenced in a study of blood T cell repertoires in COVID-19. Only in-frame clones appear in the TCRdb table, and some are missing; sequencing was by immunoSEQ multiplex PCR. Here the sample spans 110,000 to 150,000 clones, around four fifths being singletons. Specimen: peripheral blood. The source is a human donor in a cohort sampled during active COVID-19.

There are a few counts of this clone. The chain couples TRBV6-5 to TRBJ2-7; D not certain. This CDR3 is built from 12 residues. Germline V gene sequence: CDR1 MNHEY, CDR2 SVGAGI. V lost 8 bases, J lost 5 bases, and 13 bases lay in between. The CDR3 sequence is CASGITQDEQYF. As DNA, the CDR3 is TGTGCCAGCGGAATAACCCAGGACGAGCAGTACTTC.

This clone was found a few times. This chain joins TRBV6-6 and TRBJ1-5; TRBD1 aligns across 7 bases. The CDR3 sequence is 14 residues long. The germline CDR1 and CDR2 sequences are MNHNY and SVGAGI (reference sequence). Unmatched junction bases numbered 5, after V lost 6 bases and J lost 3 bases. The chain's CDR3 is CASSTGQFNQPQHF. CDR3 DNA: TGTGCCAGCAGCACGGGACAGTTCAATCAGCCCCAGCATTTT.

The chain combines TRBV7-8 with TRBJ2-5, with TRBD2 matching 9 bases. The germline V gene has CDR1 SGHVS and CDR2 FQNEAQ. V was pared by 5 bases and J by 5 bases, with 12 bases of the junction left unmatched. The CDR3 contains 16 residues. The CDR3: CASSIGTSYRGETQYF. CDR3 in DNA: TGTGCCAGCAGCATAGGGACTAGCTACCGGGGGGAGACCCAGTACTTC.

CDR3 bases: TGTGCCAGCAGTGAAACCAAGTCAACAGGGTCCACCGGGGAGCTGTTTTTT. As protein: CASSETKSTGSTGELFF. V is TRBV6-1 and J is TRBJ2-2, with D perhaps TRBD1 (6 bases). Germline-derived CDR1 and CDR2 are MNHNS and SASEGT. V gave up 2 bases and J gave up 4 bases, with 17 bases separating them. The CDR3 extends over 17 amino acids.

The chain links TRBV28 to TRBJ2-7, with 8 bases that match TRBD1. This CDR3 is built from 14 residues. CDR1 and CDR2 (germline): MDHEN, SYDVKM. J lost 2 bases, V lost 8 bases, and 8 bases had no gene match. As DNA, the CDR3 is TGTGCCAGCGGTGTGGGCAGGGGGCCCTACGAGCAGTACTTC. Protein: CASGVGRGPYEQYF.

The gene calls are TRBV7-3 and TRBJ2-2; D is possibly TRBD2 (5 bases). Germline loops: CDR1 SGHTA, CDR2 FQGTGA. Trimming removed 0 bases at V and 1 base at J, with 6 bases between. The CDR3 covers 15 residues. The CDR3 coding sequence is TGTGCCAGCAGCTTAACGGCGGGGAACACCGGGGAGCTGTTTTTT. Protein sequence: CASSLTAGNTGELFF.

This clone has a handful of counts. The rearrangement links TRBV28 to TRBJ2-7; TRBD2 aligns across 10 bases. CDR1 is MDHEN and CDR2 is SYDVKM in the germline V gene. The CDR3 consists of 14 residues. V was pared by 4 bases and J by 4 bases, with 4 bases of the junction left unmatched. CDR3 DNA: TGTGCCAGCAGTTGGACTAGCGGTGGGTACGAGCAGTACTTC. Residues: CASSWTSGGYEQYF.

The rearrangement uses TRBV27 and TRBJ2-1, with 9 positions matching TRBD2. Unmatched junction bases numbered 9, after V lost 5 bases and J lost 13 bases. The germline V gene has CDR1 MNHEY and CDR2 SMNVEV (reference sequence). CDR3 size: 13 residues. CDR3 in DNA: TGTGCCAGCAGTCCGGGACTAGCTCCCTCCCAGTTCTTC. Its protein is CASSPGLAPSQFF.

The CDR3 DNA reads TGTGCCAGTAAACTAGCTCTAGCTGGGGTCGATGAGCAGTTCTTC. This codes for CASKLALAGVDEQFF. This chain joins TRBV2 and TRBJ2-1; D perhaps matches TRBD2 (6 bases). The length of the CDR3 is 15 residues. CDR1 SNHLY and CDR2 FYNNEI come from the germline V gene. V lost 9 bases, J lost 8 bases, and 23 bases lay in between.